These T cell receptor beta chains were read from a single sample in a study of cytomegalovirus exposure and HLA in healthy donors. Generated by immunoSEQ multiplex PCR, the TCRdb table keeps only in-frame clones and is missing some. This sample carries 120,000 to 150,000 clones, about 70% of them seen once, and the ten largest clones take around 4.7%. The sequencing input was PBMCs. The receptor set was obtained from a man in his 60s in good health and CMV-seronegative. Both conserved end residues are part of each CDR3. The D gene is left open where the match is weak. Clone size is given for some rows only: seen once, a few or many times, or a class if the clone is expanded.

-	TRBV27	TRBJ2-1	-	CASSRQYNEQFF	TGTGCCAGCAGTCGACAGTACAATGAGCAGTTCTTC
TRBD1	TRBV9	TRBJ1-2	few	CASSDRDRGLGYTF	TGTGCCAGCAGTGACCGGGACAGGGGATTAGGCTACACCTTC
TRBD1	TRBV5-1	TRBJ1-3	once	CASTPGGGGSGNTIYF	TGCGCCAGCACTCCCGGAGGGGGCGGCTCTGGAAACACCATATATTTT
-	TRBV7-3	TRBJ2-3	-	CASSLSRADTQYF	TGTGCCAGCAGCTTAAGTCGGGCAGATACGCAGTATTTT
-	TRBV28	TRBJ1-1	-	CASSSQGGSAEAFF	TGTGCCAGCAGTTCTCAGGGTGGATCCGCTGAAGCTTTCTTT
-	TRBV30	TRBJ2-5	-	CAWESGGETQYF	TGTGCCTGGGAATCAGGTGGGGAGACCCAGTACTTC
-	TRBV28	TRBJ2-7	-	CASSFPPVYEQYF	TGTGCCAGCAGTTTCCCCCCGGTTTACGAACAGTACTTC
-	TRBV7-2	TRBJ2-7	-	CASSLPAGVYEQYF	TGTGCCAGCAGCTTACCGGCAGGGGTGTACGAGCAGTACTTC
TRBD2	TRBV4-3	TRBJ2-7	few	CASSQGSSGSYEQYF	TGCGCCAGCAGCCAAGGTTCTAGCGGATCCTACGAGCAGTACTTC
TRBD1	TRBV11-2	TRBJ2-1	once	CASSLAWQGALDEQFF	TGTGCCAGCAGCTTAGCTTGGCAGGGGGCTCTGGATGAGCAGTTCTTC
TRBD2	TRBV19	TRBJ2-3	-	CASTKRERADTQYF	TGTGCCAGTACAAAGCGGGAGAGGGCAGATACGCAGTATTTT
TRBD1	TRBV7-2	TRBJ1-5	-	CASSNRQGGNQPQHF	TGTGCCAGCAGCAATCGACAGGGTGGCAATCAGCCCCAGCATTTT
TRBD2	TRBV30	TRBJ2-1	-	CAWRGLLSGSIYNEQFF	TGTGCCTGGAGGGGACTTCTTAGCGGGAGTATCTACAATGAGCAGTTCTTC
TRBD1	TRBV28	TRBJ1-6	-	CASSSGQGGPPHSPLHF	TGTGCCAGCAGCTCGGGACAGGGGGGCCCCCCGCATTCACCCCTCCACTTT
TRBD1	TRBV7-8	TRBJ1-5	-	CASSLAALGQGSNQPQHF	TGTGCCAGCAGCTTAGCTGCACTGGGACAGGGTAGCAATCAGCCCCAGCATTTT
TRBD1	TRBV19	TRBJ2-1	once	CASSTPGQGNEQFF	TGTGCCAGTAGTACCCCGGGACAGGGGAATGAGCAGTTCTTC
TRBD1	TRBV11-2	TRBJ1-3	few	CASSRDRELGNTIYF	TGTGCCAGCAGTCGGGACAGGGAGCTTGGAAACACCATATATTTT
-	TRBV9	TRBJ2-5	once	CASSVVHFPGETQYF	TGTGCCAGCAGCGTAGTCCACTTCCCGGGAGAGACCCAGTACTTC
TRBD2	TRBV5-4	TRBJ2-1	-	CASSSGTSGTNEQFF	TGTGCCAGCAGCTCCGGGACTAGCGGGACTAATGAGCAGTTCTTC
-	TRBV5-1	TRBJ2-4	-	CASILTRTDTKNIQYF	TGCGCCAGCATCCTCACCCGGACAGACACCAAAAACATTCAGTACTTC
-	TRBV29-1	TRBJ2-1	-	CSVEDGGAFPNNEQFF	TGCAGCGTTGAAGATGGCGGAGCGTTCCCTAACAATGAGCAGTTCTTC
TRBD2	TRBV9	TRBJ2-1	-	CASSAFSGRAYNEQFF	TGTGCCAGCAGCGCCTTTAGCGGGAGGGCCTACAATGAGCAGTTCTTC
-	TRBV9	TRBJ2-1	-	CASSARLGEATINEQFF	TGTGCCAGCAGCGCAAGATTGGGGGAGGCTACTATCAATGAGCAGTTCTTC
TRBD1	TRBV30	TRBJ1-4	few	CAWADRVGEKLFF	TGTGCCTGGGCGGACAGGGTGGGTGAAAAACTGTTTTTT
-	TRBV7-9	TRBJ1-4	-	CASRAGNRNEKLFF	TGTGCCAGCAGAGCCGGAAACAGGAATGAAAAACTGTTTTTT
TRBD1	TRBV19	TRBJ2-7	few	CASSVDRGTYEQYF	TGTGCCAGTAGTGTTGACAGGGGAACCTACGAGCAGTACTTC
-	TRBV25-1	TRBJ2-2	-	CASSEYGNTGELFF	TGTGCCAGCAGTGAATACGGGAACACCGGGGAGCTGTTTTTT
-	TRBV7-2	TRBJ1-5	-	CASSRAAGGNQPQHF	TGTGCCAGCAGCCGCGCAGCGGGCGGTAATCAGCCCCAGCATTTT
TRBD2	TRBV9	TRBJ2-2	-	CASSLGLAGASTGELFF	TGTGCCAGCAGCCTAGGACTAGCGGGCGCCAGCACCGGGGAGCTGTTTTTT
TRBD1	TRBV7-8	TRBJ1-2	-	CASSLGQGAYGYTF	TGTGCCAGCAGCTTAGGGCAGGGGGCTTATGGCTACACCTTC
TRBD1	TRBV28	TRBJ2-7	once	CASTRQGPYEQYF	TGTGCCAGCACCAGACAGGGACCCTACGAGCAGTACTTC
-	TRBV7-3	TRBJ2-1	few	CASSLAVSSYNEQFF	TGTGCCAGCAGCTTAGCGGTAAGCTCCTACAATGAGCAGTTCTTC
-	TRBV2	TRBJ2-4	-	CASSEGGGPAKNIQYF	TGTGCCAGCAGCGAAGGGGGAGGTCCAGCCAAAAACATTCAGTACTTC